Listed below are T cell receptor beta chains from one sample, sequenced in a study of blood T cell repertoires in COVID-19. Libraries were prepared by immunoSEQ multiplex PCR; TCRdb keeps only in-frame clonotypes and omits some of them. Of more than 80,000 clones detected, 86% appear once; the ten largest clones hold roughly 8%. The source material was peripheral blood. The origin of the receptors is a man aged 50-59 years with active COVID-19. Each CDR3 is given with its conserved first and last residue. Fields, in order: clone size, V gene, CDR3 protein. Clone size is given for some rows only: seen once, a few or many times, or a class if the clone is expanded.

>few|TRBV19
CASTITPDRSGNTIYF
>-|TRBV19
CASSPVRLAGGGNEQFF
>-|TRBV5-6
CASRGTGGNTIYF
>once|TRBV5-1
CASSSEGSDTQYF
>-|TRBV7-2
CASSSQGYNEQFF
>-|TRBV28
CASTPGVNYGYTF
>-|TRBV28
CASSPGQGGYGYTF
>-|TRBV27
CASSLVGDNEQFF
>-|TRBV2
CASGREREVAPSDF
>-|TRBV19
CASSSQHSGANVLTF
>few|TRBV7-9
CASSPTGGRGWTEAFF
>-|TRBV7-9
CASSVNQGTEAFF
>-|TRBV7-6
CASSLERLASGTQYF
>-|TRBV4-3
CASSQDAGTGFQQYF
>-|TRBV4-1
CASSQREIGDTQYF
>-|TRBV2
CASSEAARNQPQHF
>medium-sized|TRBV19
CASSDRNLYQPQHF
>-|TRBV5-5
CASSLELAGGGDTQYF
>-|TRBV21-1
CASSKAPGRETQYF
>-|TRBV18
CASSLATGGSNQPQHF
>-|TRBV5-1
CASSPGDSPERNTIYF
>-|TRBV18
CASSPLGSGGRTDTQYF
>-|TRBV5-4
CASSFATGTNTGELFF
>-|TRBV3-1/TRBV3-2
CASSQGLGGQGAGNEKLFF